In its sample, the clone carrying this TCR beta chain was seen once. The antigen is unknown. CDR1 is MDHEN, CDR2 SYDVKM, per germline. The CDR3 is 15 residues long. J gave up 13 bases and V 2 bases, and 9 bases lay outside the gene matches. A universal primer binding site was introduced by template switching. The final cDNA contained unique molecular identifiers. One entry per CDR3 protein, called by TCRdb with MiXCR from the 5' RACE reads. Of 450,000 to 650,000 distinct CDR3 sequences listed, approximately 16% are singletons. This sample was taken from a study of identical twins. Study conclusions and caveats: Instead of following the same donors, the conclusions were based on cross-sectional statistical analysis. Invariant T cells like MAIT and iNKT could partly confound the zero-insertion analyses. Cord blood beta clonotypes that were abundant carried fewer insertions, and memory repertoires showed no such trend.

These data also formed part of another study, on yellow fever vaccine responses in identical twins.

Sample: CD4+ T cells sorted from blood. This receptor was obtained from a young woman in good health. The chain uses TRBV28 and TRBJ2-4; 12 nucleotides agree with TRBD1. The CDR3 region is CASSLPGQGAIIQYF. The CDR3 bases are TGTGCCAGCAGTTTACCGGGACAGGGGGCGATAATCCAGTACTTC.